This entry concerns a single T cell receptor beta chain. This PCR relied on a set of 60 Vbeta primers and 13 Jbeta primers. TCRdb's table, derived via immunoSEQ multiplex PCR, lists solely in-frame clones and lacks some. The table has roughly 190,000 clones, 65% to 85% seen once; the top ten hold about 2.6%. Germline V gene sequence: CDR1 SGHKS, CDR2 YYEKEE (reference sequence). The CDR3 loop spans 14 amino acids. Between the trimmed V and J ends, which lost 7 bases and 5 bases, there was a span of 16 bases. The sample is drawn from a study of cytomegalovirus exposure and HLA in healthy donors. The receptor comes from a female donor in good health and CMV-seronegative. The chain couples TRBV5-5 to TRBJ2-4; D is possibly TRBD2 (6 bases). The sequenced sample consisted of PBMCs. DNA of the CDR3: TGTGCCAGCGAGGCGGGGACCGCCCAAAACATTCAGTACTTC. Translation gives CASEAGTAQNIQYF.